The clone carrying this TCR beta chain was recorded a few times. Germline V CDR1 and CDR2: MDHEN, SYDVKM. The V gene end was trimmed by 5 bases and the J gene end by 2 bases; junction bases not matched to a gene: 6. The CDR3 is 15 amino acids. The PCR made use of 60 Vbeta and 13 Jbeta primers. Method: immunoSEQ multiplex PCR; TCRdb's copy keeps in-frame clones and lacks some. The sample contains around 150,000 clones, roughly 80% of which appear only once. The record originates from a study of cytomegalovirus exposure and HLA in healthy donors. This TCR came from a man between 25 and 39 years old in good health and CMV-seronegative. Sequenced sample: PBMCs. This rearrangement joins TRBV28 to TRBJ1-5, with 7 nucleotides matching TRBD1. The CDR3 DNA sequence: TGTGCCAGCAGTGACCAGGGGGGAGGCAATCAGCCCCAGCATTTT. Its translation is CASSDQGGGNQPQHF.